These T cell receptor beta chains were read from a single sample in a study of shared clonotypes between healthy human individuals. TCRdb keeps only in-frame clones here, not all; method: immunoSEQ multiplex PCR. Among millions of clones listed, about 95% were seen once. The sequencing input was naive CD8+ T cells sorted from blood. Receptor source: a man between 18 and 35 years old in good health. Both conserved end residues are part of each CDR3. The order of the fields is J gene, V gene, D gene, CDR3 protein. The D gene is left open where the match is weak.

>TRBJ1-1|TRBV6-1|-
CASSGVWGWSDTEAFF
>TRBJ2-7|TRBV2|TRBD2
CASSPGLAGEGPYEQYF
>TRBJ1-1|TRBV11-2|-
CASSLDQPRAFF
>TRBJ1-4|TRBV12-2|-
CASRCTGTGWQGKLFF
>TRBJ2-5|TRBV2|TRBD2
CASSAQSGDDLETQYF
>TRBJ2-1|TRBV27|TRBD2
CASSFTQPSGGAYEQFF
>TRBJ1-1|TRBV5-1|-
CASSLDPPSTEAFF
>TRBJ1-5|TRBV7-6|TRBD1
CASSDSGGGQPQHF
>TRBJ2-5|TRBV28|-
CASGDGEETQYF
>TRBJ2-7|TRBV27|TRBD2
CASSLSERGYEQYF
>TRBJ2-7|TRBV5-5|TRBD1
CASVGQGELEQYF
>TRBJ2-7|TRBV10-3|TRBD1
CAISELGQGANEQYF
>TRBJ1-2|TRBV27|-
CASKPSTGTNYGYTF
>TRBJ1-1|TRBV4-3|TRBD1
CASSQDHAGGENTEAFF
>TRBJ2-7|TRBV6-6|-
CASSYDIVEQYF
>TRBJ2-7|TRBV27|-
CASSILGRGFDEQYF
>TRBJ1-1|TRBV5-6|-
CASSPLPQVIQNTEAFF
>TRBJ1-1|TRBV5-4|-
CASSLEEEENTEAFF
>TRBJ2-2|TRBV5-8|TRBD2
CASSGIGGLAGFTGELFF
>TRBJ2-5|TRBV7-2|-
CASSPGVAPQETQYF
>TRBJ1-1|TRBV27|-
CASRDLTGRSEAFF
>TRBJ2-7|TRBV5-4|-
CASSFEQGTYEQYF
>TRBJ2-7|TRBV19|-
CASSITQANEQYF
>TRBJ2-2|TRBV27|-
CASSFGVNTGELFF
>TRBJ1-1|TRBV7-9|-
CASSLVAGAEAFF
>TRBJ2-1|TRBV29-1|-
CSVVEGLNNEQFF
>TRBJ1-1|TRBV4-2|-
CASSQGGGGTEAFF
>TRBJ2-7|TRBV4-3|-
CASSQDPAGYSYEQYF
>TRBJ2-7|TRBV6-5|-
CASSPGFETGYEQYF